What follows are 16 T cell receptor beta chains derived from one specimen sequenced in a study of graft-versus-host responses after intestinal transplantation. Repertoires were generated with immunoSEQ multiplex PCR, while TCRdb's copy carries only in-frame clones and drops some. This sample has 20,000 to 30,000 clones, with approximately 85% found just once. The source material was PBMCs, sampled roughly 68 weeks after intestinal transplant. The receptors derive from a human patient who received an intestinal transplant, so some T cells may come from the graft donor.

This chain connects TRBV4-1 to TRBJ1-4; D unclear. Trimming stripped 6 bases from V and 8 bases from J, with 16 bases between. Germline CDR1 MGHRA, CDR2 YSYEKL. The CDR3 is 14 amino acids. The CDR3 nucleotides read TGCGCCAGCAGGCTCGGGATCACGGTGGAAAAACTGTTTTTT. Translated, it gives CASRLGITVEKLFF.

The chain employs TRBV6-6 and TRBJ1-2; D is unclear. This CDR3 region has 14 residues. V lost 5 bases and J 4 bases, leaving 14 bases between the germline ends. Germline CDR1 reads MNHNY; CDR2 reads SVGAGI (reference sequence). The CDR3 loop reads CASSQAGTAYGYTF. The DNA for the CDR3 is TGTGCCAGCAGTCAAGCCGGTACGGCCTATGGCTACACCTTC.

CDR3 in DNA: TGTGCCAGCAGTCCTAGGGGGCGCGATGAAAAACTGTTTTTT. It specifies CASSPRGRDEKLFF. The chain carries TRBV28 and TRBJ1-4; 7 bases align to TRBD1. V lost 5 bases, J lost 6 bases, and 6 bases stayed unmatched. The CDR3 is 14 amino acids. From germline, CDR1 is MDHEN and CDR2 SYDVKM.

This clone occurred a few times. This chain uses TRBV5-6 with TRBJ1-2; D gene uncertain. Trimming left V 2 bases short and J 4 bases short, with 12 bases between. Germline CDR1 reads SGHDT; CDR2 reads YYEEEE. This CDR3 contains 14 residues. The CDR3 reads CASSLFDRPYGYTF. Written as DNA, the CDR3 is TGTGCCAGCAGCTTATTTGACCGGCCCTATGGCTACACCTTC.

This clone has a single count. This chain links TRBV6-4 with TRBJ2-3; D perhaps matches TRBD1 (6 bases). Germline CDR1 and CDR2: MRHNA and SNTAGT. Trimming removed 3 bases from V and 4 bases from J, with 14 bases in between. The CDR3 consists of 15 residues. DNA of the CDR3: TGTGCCAGCAGTGAAGTCCAAGGGGGTGCAGATACGCAGTATTTT. This codes for CASSEVQGGADTQYF.

The chain combines TRBV6-5 with TRBJ2-7; possibly TRBD1 for D (5 bases). CDR1 and CDR2 (germline): MNHEY, SVGAGI. The CDR3 is 12 residues long. V was clipped by 6 bases and J by 6 bases, with 12 bases between them. In DNA, the CDR3 is TGTGCCAGCAGCCCCGACAGATTCGAGCAGTACTTC. It encodes CASSPDRFEQYF.

The rearrangement links TRBV9 to TRBJ1-5; 9 bases are a match to TRBD1. This CDR3 has 19 residues. Trimming cost V 0 bases and J 0 bases; bases outside gene matches: 10. CDR1 is SGDLS, CDR2 YYNGEE, per germline. CDR3 sequence: CASSVGPRDRAYSNQPQHF. CDR3 DNA sequence: TGTGCCAGCAGCGTAGGCCCCCGGGACAGGGCCTATAGCAATCAGCCCCAGCATTTT. Full variable domain (rest looked up from reference TRBV9 and TRBJ1-5): DSGVTQTPKHLITATGQRVTLRCSPRSGDLSVYWYQQSLDQGLQFLIQYYNGEERAKGNILERFSAQQFPDLHSELNLSSLELGDSALYFCASSVGPRDRAYSNQPQHFGDGTRLSIL.

The chain couples TRBV10-3 to TRBJ2-3, with D tentatively TRBD2 (5 bases). The CDR3 loop spans 14 amino acids. Germline CDR1 is ENHRY and CDR2 is SYGVKD. V gave up 0 bases and J gave up 3 bases, with 7 bases separating them. The CDR3 DNA reads as TGTGCCATCAGTGAGTCGACGGGGACAGATACGCAGTATTTT. Amino acid sequence: CAISESTGTDTQYF.

The V call is TRBV2, the J call TRBJ2-5, with 7 bases identical to TRBD1. Germline CDR1 reads SNHLY; CDR2 reads FYNNEI. This CDR3 contains 15 residues. The V and J ends lost 7 bases and 2 bases, in that order; junction bases with no gene match: 10. CDR3: CASKPQGSLQETQYF. As DNA, the CDR3 is TGTGCCAGCAAACCACAGGGGTCATTACAAGAGACCCAGTACTTC. The whole variable domain, remainder taken from reference TRBV2 and TRBJ2-5, is EPEVTQTPSHQVTQMGQEVILRCVPISNHLYFYWYRQILGQKVEFLVSFYNNEISEKSEIFDDQFSVERPDGSNFTLKIRSTKLEDSAMYFCASKPQGSLQETQYFGPGTRLLVL.

This chain joins TRBV6-5 and TRBJ2-1; the D gene could be TRBD1 or TRBD2 (5 bases each). Trimming took 2 bases from V and 2 from J, leaving 7 bases between them. The germline gives CDR1 MNHEY, CDR2 SVGAGI. This CDR3 comprises 14 residues. The CDR3: CASSYPGPYNEQFF. The CDR3 DNA reads TGTGCCAGCAGTTACCCGGGACCCTACAATGAGCAGTTCTTC.

The V gene is TRBV10-3, the J gene TRBJ1-4; D gene ambiguous. CDR3 length equals 15 residues. The germline gives CDR1 ENHRY, CDR2 SYGVKD. The V gene lost 4 bases and the J gene lost 0 bases, with 9 bases spanning the gap. The DNA of the CDR3 is TGTGCCATCAGTGCGGCAGGTGCAACTAATGAAAAACTGTTTTTT. Its translation: CAISAAGATNEKLFF.

The chain recombines TRBV5-1 with TRBJ2-1; 10 bases line up with TRBD1. Germline-derived CDR1 and CDR2 are SGHRS and YFSETQ. The V gene end was trimmed by 4 bases and the J gene end by 0 bases; junction bases not matched to a gene: 10. This CDR3 spans 18 amino acids. As DNA, the CDR3 is TGCGCCAGCAGCCTGGGACAGGGGAACACGAACTCCTACAATGAGCAGTTCTTC. Protein product: CASSLGQGNTNSYNEQFF.

The rearrangement joins TRBV5-6 to TRBJ2-4, with D perhaps TRBD1 or TRBD2 (6 bases each). This CDR3 has 16 residues. Germline lookup yields CDR1 SGHDT and CDR2 YYEEEE. The germline V and J ends were trimmed by 2 bases and 0 bases, with 12 bases remaining between them. The CDR3 loop reads CASSFGGPLAKNIQYF. The CDR3 DNA sequence: TGTGCCAGCAGCTTTGGGGGGCCCTTAGCCAAAAACATTCAGTACTTC.

This clone was detected once. This chain links TRBV6-1 with TRBJ2-1; D perhaps matches TRBD2 (6 bases). Looked up from germline, CDR1 is MNHNS and CDR2 is SASEGT. The CDR3 runs to 16 residues. Trimming removed 3 bases at V and 2 bases at J, with 14 bases between. The CDR3 spells CASSEARLAPYNEQFF. The CDR3 DNA reads as TGTGCCAGCAGTGAGGCCAGGCTAGCGCCCTACAATGAGCAGTTCTTC.

The V and J genes are TRBV7-3 and TRBJ2-5; 8 nucleotides agree with TRBD1. Germline CDR1 reads SGHTA; CDR2 reads FQGTGA. V lost 5 bases to trimming and J lost 2 bases; unmatched junction nucleotides: 4. The CDR3 runs to 14 residues. CDR3 loop: CASSINRGQETQYF. CDR3 coding DNA: TGTGCCAGCAGCATAAACAGGGGGCAAGAGACCCAGTACTTC.

Concerning this clone itself: One end of the junction does not line up with germline, which may come from a read error. The rearrangement joins TRBV11-3 to TRBJ2-3; D unresolved. Looked up from germline, CDR1 is SGHNT and CDR2 is YENEEA. The CDR3 totals 13 residues. The DNA for the CDR3 is TGTGCCAGCAGCTTAGATCCAGAGCGCCCAAAACATTTT. This sequence encodes CASSLDPERPKHF.